The source of this T cell receptor (beta chain) is a study of T cell responses to AZD1222 COVID-19 vaccine. Whole-study results and caveats: Repertoires were collected only later (after the peak T cell response had occurred). Seropositive AZD1222 recipients at baseline numbered only 6 or 7.

The CDR3 consists of 14 residues. Per the germline V gene, CDR1 is SGHTS and CDR2 is YDEGEE. Losses at the gene ends were 2 bases for V and 3 bases for J; bases not matched to a gene: 3. This table comes from immunoSEQ multiplex PCR, and its TCRdb copy is limited to in-frame clones, with some not included. In the table there are 100,000 to 150,000 clones, around 90% of which are singletons. A remark on this clone: As yet, its antigen is unknown.

The rearrangement links TRBV5-8 to TRBJ2-7; 9 bases fit TRBD2. The sequence derives from an adult who received the AZD1222 COVID-19 vaccine. The material was peripheral blood, obtained 28 days after the second AZD1222 dose. The CDR3 loop reads CASSLAGGHYEQYF. The CDR3 nucleotides read TGTGCCAGCAGCTTAGCGGGAGGACACTACGAGCAGTACTTC.